This TCR beta chain was captured in a study of CD8+ T cells in alopecia areata. Extraction and reverse transcription of RNA yielded cDNA as the sequencing template. TCRdb keeps only in-frame clones here, not all; method: immunoSEQ multiplex PCR. The table shows 150,000 to 200,000 clones, with about three fifths occurring only once. Worth noting for this clone: Its antigen remains unknown.

CD4+ and CD8+ T cells were sorted from PBMCs. Whole-study findings and limits: Among the cells sequenced in scalp samples are also the resident alphabeta T cells of normal skin. Researchers report lesional scalp, most notably alopecia totalis/universalis, outstripped normal scalp in clonality. Patients displayed less clarity in TCR sharing than mice, a finding possibly related to HLA.

There are 13 residues in the CDR3. The V gene end was trimmed by 2 bases and the J gene end by 4 bases; junction bases not matched to a gene: 2. CDR1 and CDR2 from the germline V gene are SQVTM and ANQGSEA. The TCR originated in a human donor in good health. The sample was CD4+ T cells sorted from blood. The chain joins TRBV29-1 to TRBJ2-7, with 10 bases that match TRBD1. The CDR3 nucleotides read TGCAGCGTTGAACGGGACAGGGGTTACGAGCAGTACTTC. Translation gives CSVERDRGYEQYF.